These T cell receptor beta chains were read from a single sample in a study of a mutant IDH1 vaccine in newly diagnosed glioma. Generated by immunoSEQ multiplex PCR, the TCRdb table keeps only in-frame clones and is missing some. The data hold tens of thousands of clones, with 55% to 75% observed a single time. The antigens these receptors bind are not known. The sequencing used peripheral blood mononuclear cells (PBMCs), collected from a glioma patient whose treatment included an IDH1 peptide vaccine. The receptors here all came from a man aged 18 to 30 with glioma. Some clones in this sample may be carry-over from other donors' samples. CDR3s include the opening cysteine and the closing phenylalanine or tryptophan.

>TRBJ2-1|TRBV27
CASSSGLYTHNEQFF
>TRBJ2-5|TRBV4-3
CASSQDARGSETQYF
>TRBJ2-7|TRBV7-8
CASSSTSGYEQYF
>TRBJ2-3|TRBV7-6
CASSFVTDTQYF
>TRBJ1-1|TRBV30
CAWSVAGMAEAFF
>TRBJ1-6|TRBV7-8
CASSLESAVTNSPLHF
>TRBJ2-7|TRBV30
CAWSSLGNPYEQYF
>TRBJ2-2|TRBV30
CAWSPLGQGGELFF
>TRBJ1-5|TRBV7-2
CASSLTLAGQPQHF
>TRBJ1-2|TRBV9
CASSAWDSRGGYTF
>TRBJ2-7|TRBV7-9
CASSLGTSSVQYF
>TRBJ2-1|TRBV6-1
CASSEPGGPSSYNEQFF
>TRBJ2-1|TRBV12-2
CASRLGTSGSYYNEQFF
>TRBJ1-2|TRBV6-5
CASSYSMGYGYTF
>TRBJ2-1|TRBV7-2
CASSDRLAGGLNEQFF
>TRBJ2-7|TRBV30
CACRSSGRYEQYF
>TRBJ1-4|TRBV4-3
CASSPTTGVPNEKLFF
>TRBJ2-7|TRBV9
CASSVGRDPTYEQYF
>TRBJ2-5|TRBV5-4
CASSLAGETQYF
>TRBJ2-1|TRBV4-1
CASSPTGSYNEQFF
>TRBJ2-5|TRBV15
CATSSGTGQETQYF
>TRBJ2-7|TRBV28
CATIISGGREQYF
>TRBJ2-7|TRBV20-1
CSATVYYEQYF
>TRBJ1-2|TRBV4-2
CASSQGAQGAFSGYTF